Each of the 31 T cell receptor beta chains below was sequenced from the same sample in a study of CD8 T cells in Susac syndrome (dated by TCRdb to the late 2010s). Preparation of the library involved the immunoSEQ multiplex PCR assay. RNA was extracted with the RNeasy kit and about 0.45 to 1 ug was reverse transcribed using random hexamers. The raw public reads went through TCRdb reprocessing: fastp at Q25, MiXCR clone calling, in-frame beta chains kept. One record per CDR3 amino acid sequence lists the most common genes and DNA. The sample table shows 200,000 or so distinct CDR3 sequences, and 95% are seen once. The ten largest clones represent around 0.16% of the sample. The sequenced material came from CD8+ T cells from PBMCs. Receptors originate from a human donor with Susac syndrome.

This rearrangement joins TRBV27 to TRBJ2-7; 8 nucleotides agree with TRBD1. This CDR3 region has 15 residues. Germline CDR1 and CDR2: MNHEY and SMNVEV (reference sequence). The junction had 7 bases not matched to a gene; V was cut back by 5 bases and J by 1 base. CDR3 sequence (DNA): TGTGCCAGCAGTCACAACAGGGGGGCTTCCTACGAGCAGTACTTC. It translates to CASSHNRGASYEQYF.

This rearrangement joins TRBV7-9 to TRBJ2-5; D is tentatively TRBD1 or TRBD2 (5 bases each). Trimming removed 4 bases from V and 5 bases from J, with 17 bases in between. The CDR3 runs 15 residues. Germline CDR1 and CDR2: SEHNR and FQNEAQ (reference sequence). For the CDR3, the DNA is TGTGCCAGCAGCTCCCCCGGGACCACCGGGGAGACCCAGTACTTC. It specifies CASSSPGTTGETQYF.

The rearrangement joins TRBV24-1 to TRBJ2-1; D ambiguous. The CDR3 runs 16 residues. Between the trimmed V and J ends, which lost 0 bases and 7 bases, there was a span of 15 bases. Germline V gene lookup returns CDR1 KGHDR and CDR2 SFDVKD. CDR3 in DNA: TGTGCCACCAGTGATTTGGGGGATAGGCTTGGGAATGAGCAGTTCTTC. Its translation is CATSDLGDRLGNEQFF.

This chain uses TRBV19 with TRBJ1-1; 7 bases line up with TRBD1. J lost 0 bases, V lost 10 bases, and 5 bases had no gene match. The CDR3 covers 13 residues. Germline V lookup: CDR1 LNHDA, CDR2 SQIVND (reference sequence). CDR3 DNA: TGTGCCACCAGACAGGGAGTGAACACTGAAGCTTTCTTT. Translated, it gives CATRQGVNTEAFF.

This clonotype appeared a single time. The chain carries TRBV5-1 and TRBJ1-1; perhaps TRBD1 as D (5 bases). The length of the CDR3 is 15 residues. The V end lost 6 bases, the J end lost 2 bases, and 17 bases lay between the germline ends. The germline V gene has CDR1 SGHRS and CDR2 YFSETQ. In DNA form, the CDR3 reads TGCGCCAGCACCCCGGGGGTCGGTTTCAACACTGAAGCTTTCTTT. Its translation is CASTPGVGFNTEAFF. The variable domain in full, completed from reference TRBV5-1 and TRBJ1-1, reads KAGVTQTPRYLIKTRGQQVTLSCSPISGHRSVSWYQQTPGQGLQFLFEYFSETQRNKGNFPGRFSGRQFSNSRSEMNVSTLELGDSALYLCASTPGVGFNTEAFFGQGTRLTVV.

V usage is TRBV30 and J usage is TRBJ1-1; perhaps TRBD1 as D (5 bases). CDR1 GTSNPN and CDR2 SVGIG come from the germline V gene (reference sequence). Trimming took off 8 bases at V and 3 bases at J, with 13 bases between the two ends. The CDR3 is 12 amino acids. The CDR3 coding sequence is TGTGCCAGGTCTACAGGTGACACTGAAGCTTTCTTT. Protein: CARSTGDTEAFF. The variable domain in full, completed from reference TRBV30 and TRBJ1-1, reads SQTIHQWPATLVQPVGSPLSLECTVEGTSNPNLYWYRQAAGRGLQLLFYSVGIGQISSEVPQNLSASRPQDRQFILSSKKLLLSDSGFYLCARSTGDTEAFFGQGTRLTVV.

V is TRBV29-1 and J is TRBJ2-2; no reliable D call. Trimming stripped 5 bases from V and 1 base from J, with 5 bases between. The V gene's germline CDR1 is SQVTM and CDR2 ANQGSEA. The CDR3 runs to 12 residues. CDR3 residues: CSVQQNTGELFF. The CDR3 DNA is TGCAGCGTTCAACAGAACACCGGGGAGCTGTTTTTT.

The V call is TRBV18, the J call TRBJ2-5; D not resolved. The CDR3 contains 13 residues. Germline-derived CDR1 and CDR2 are KGHSH and LQKENI. The ends were cut back, 2 bases at V and 2 bases at J, with 6 bases in the middle. CDR3 amino acids: CASSPGQQETQYF. The CDR3 DNA reads as TGTGCCAGCTCACCAGGGCAGCAAGAGACCCAGTACTTC.

CDR3 coding DNA: TGTGCCAGCAGCGTGGCGGGCCAAGGTGGAATTCAGTACTTC. This sequence encodes CASSVAGQGGIQYF. The chain combines TRBV9 with TRBJ2-4; D may be TRBD2 (5 bases). This CDR3 contains 14 residues. The V gene's germline CDR1 is SGDLS and CDR2 YYNGEE. The V end lost 2 bases, the J end lost 10 bases, and 16 bases lay between the germline ends.

The J gene is TRBJ2-1, the V gene TRBV28, with TRBD2 as a possible D gene (6 bases). Trimming pared 2 bases from V and 4 bases from J, leaving 9 bases between. The CDR3 is 14 amino acids. The germline V gene has CDR1 MDHEN and CDR2 SYDVKM. The CDR3 protein is CASSLQLAYNEQFF. The CDR3 bases are TGTGCCAGCAGTTTACAACTAGCTTACAATGAGCAGTTCTTC.

The chain carries TRBV28 and TRBJ2-1; D perhaps matches TRBD2 (5 bases). The germline V and J ends were trimmed by 4 bases and 8 bases, with 12 bases remaining between them. CDR3 size: 13 residues. The germline V gene encodes CDR1 MDHEN and CDR2 SYDVKM. CDR3 bases: TGTGCCAGCAGTTCGGGGAACTGGCATGAGCAGTTCTTC. Translated: CASSSGNWHEQFF.

The rearrangement uses TRBV7-2 and TRBJ2-7, with 8 bases lining up with TRBD2. Germline values: CDR1 SGHTA, CDR2 FQGNSA. The CDR3 sequence is 15 residues long. V lost 4 bases, J lost 3 bases, and 8 bases stayed unmatched. CDR3 amino acids: CASSSDLAGNYEQYF. Here the CDR3 DNA reads TGTGCCAGCAGCTCGGATTTAGCGGGAAACTACGAGCAGTACTTC.

The chain carries TRBV27 and TRBJ2-1; D is ambiguous. The CDR3 contains 13 residues. CDR1 is MNHEY and CDR2 is SMNVEV in the germline V gene (reference sequence). Trimming stripped 3 bases from V and 5 bases from J, with 8 bases between. The CDR3, as DNA: TGTGCCAGCAGTTTGGCGGTCCACAATGAGCAGTTCTTC. Translated, it gives CASSLAVHNEQFF.

The chain employs TRBV23-1 and TRBJ2-5; D call uncertain. TRBV23-1 is an ORF for which the function is uncertain. This CDR3 has 16 amino acids. V was clipped by 2 bases and J by 3 bases, with 16 bases between them. As DNA, the CDR3 is TGCGCCAGCAGTCAACCCAAATGGGCACCCAAAGAGACCCAGTACTTC. Translating it yields CASSQPKWAPKETQYF.

The chain recombines TRBV13 with TRBJ2-5; D is unresolved. V shed 1 base and J shed 3 bases, with 6 bases lying between them. Germline lookup yields CDR1 PRHDT and CDR2 FYEKMQ (reference sequence). This CDR3 has 13 amino acids. CDR3 coding DNA: TGTGCCAGCAGCTTAGTGGCAGAAGAGACCCAGTACTTC. It specifies CASSLVAEETQYF.

The chain employs TRBV6-5 and TRBJ2-1; 7 nucleotides agree with TRBD1. The V segment lost 0 bases and the J segment 2 bases; nucleotides outside the gene matches: 7. CDR3 length: 17 amino acids. CDR1 MNHEY and CDR2 SVGAGI come from the germline V gene. This CDR3 reads CASSYSAGGYPYNEQFF. As DNA, the CDR3 is TGTGCCAGCAGTTACTCGGCAGGGGGTTATCCCTACAATGAGCAGTTCTTC.

The genes are TRBV12-3 or TRBV12-4 and TRBJ2-7; D might be TRBD2 (6 bases). This CDR3 comprises 12 residues. Trimming took 1 base from V and 7 from J, leaving 8 bases between them. CDR3 nucleotide sequence: TGTGCCAGCAGTTTAGGACGGGAGGAGCAGTACTTC. It specifies CASSLGREEQYF.

The CDR3 region has the DNA TGTGCCAGCAGTGGACCGGGTCTTAGCTCCTACGAGCAGTACTTC. It codes for CASSGPGLSSYEQYF. The V and J genes are TRBV6-6 and TRBJ2-7, with D unclear. Germline V gene data show CDR1 as MNHNY and CDR2 as SVGAGI (reference sequence). The V and J ends lost 5 bases and 0 bases respectively, with 14 bases between them. This CDR3 spans 15 amino acids.

The chain is built from TRBV3-1 and TRBJ1-1; no clear D. V dropped 1 base and J dropped 0 bases, with 3 bases sitting between them. Germline CDR1 is LGHDT and CDR2 is YNNKEL (reference sequence). The CDR3 spans 13 residues. The CDR3 loop is CASSQGLNTEAFF. CDR3 DNA: TGTGCCAGCAGCCAAGGGCTGAACACTGAAGCTTTCTTT.

The chain has TRBV7-9 and TRBJ2-7; TRBD1 matches at 8 bases. This CDR3 is built from 15 residues. The J segment lost 7 bases and the V segment lost 3 bases, leaving 11 bases of the junction unmatched. CDR1 SEHNR and CDR2 FQNEAQ come from the germline V gene (reference sequence). The CDR3 region has the DNA TGTGCCAGCAGCTTCACGTACCAGGGGGCGGGAGAGCAGTACTTC. Amino acids: CASSFTYQGAGEQYF.

The chain recombines TRBV6-2 or TRBV6-3 with TRBJ1-5; maybe TRBD1 (5 bases). V lost 5 bases, J lost 5 bases, and 13 bases lay in between. Germline V gene lookup returns CDR1 MNHEY and CDR2 SVGEGT. The CDR3 loop spans 14 amino acids. In DNA, the CDR3 is TGTGCCAGCAGTCAGACAGCCTTCGATCAGCCCCAGCATTTT. This translates into CASSQTAFDQPQHF.

The rearrangement uses TRBV9 and TRBJ2-2; the match to TRBD1 covers 7 bases. The CDR3 extends over 14 amino acids. After removal of 3 bases from V and 5 bases from J, the junction contained 4 bases not matched to a gene. In germline, CDR1 is SGDLS, CDR2 YYNGEE. The CDR3 protein is CASSEGGGTGELFF. CDR3 DNA: TGTGCCAGCAGCGAAGGGGGCGGAACCGGGGAGCTGTTTTTT.

This rearrangement joins TRBV28 to TRBJ2-7; the match to TRBD1 covers 8 bases. V shed 4 bases, J shed 3 bases, and the junction held 5 bases outside the gene matches. The length of the CDR3 is 14 residues. Germline assignment: CDR1 MDHEN and CDR2 SYDVKM. This CDR3 reads CASSSSTGVYEQYF. DNA for the CDR3: TGTGCCAGCAGTTCCTCGACAGGGGTCTACGAGCAGTACTTC. Variable domain in full (rest from reference TRBV28 and TRBJ2-7): DVKVTQSSRYLVKRTGEKVFLECVQDMDHENMFWYRQDPGLGLRLIYFSYDVKMKEKGDIPEGYSVSREKKERFSLILESASTNQTSMYLCASSSSTGVYEQYFGPGTRLTVT.

The genes are TRBV29-1 and TRBJ2-7; TRBD1 matches 9 bases. V lost 6 bases to trimming and J lost 4 bases; unmatched junction nucleotides: 7. The CDR3 has 13 residues. CDR1 and CDR2 from the germline V gene are SQVTM and ANQGSEA. The CDR3 here is CSVSGTGLYEQYF. CDR3 bases: TGCAGCGTCTCCGGGACAGGGTTGTACGAGCAGTACTTC.

Only a few counts were recorded for this clonotype. The V and J genes are TRBV12-3 or TRBV12-4 and TRBJ2-7, with D perhaps assigned TRBD1 or TRBD2 (6 bases each). The CDR3 runs to 13 residues. The V end was cut by 7 bases, the J end by 2 bases, with 12 bases between. CDR3 nucleotides: TGTGCCAGCACTAGGGGGGACCCCTACGAGCAGTACTTC. Amino acids: CASTRGDPYEQYF.

This sequence joins TRBV4-1 and TRBJ2-5; TRBD2 is a possible D gene (6 bases). This CDR3 region has 14 residues. The germline V gene encodes CDR1 MGHRA and CDR2 YSYEKL. Trimming took off 4 bases at V and 5 bases at J, with 14 bases between the two ends. The CDR3 DNA reads as TGCGCCAGCAGCCCAATCCAGGAGGGGGAGACCCAGTACTTC. Translated: CASSPIQEGETQYF.

This sequence joins TRBV30 and TRBJ1-1; perhaps TRBD1 as D (5 bases). Trimming took off 5 bases at V and 4 bases at J, with 14 bases between the two ends. The germline V gene encodes CDR1 GTSNPN and CDR2 SVGIG (reference sequence). The CDR3 has 13 amino acids. The CDR3 region is CAWAVTGSTEAFF. The CDR3 DNA reads TGTGCCTGGGCCGTTACAGGTTCCACTGAAGCTTTCTTT.

The gene calls are TRBV20-1 and TRBJ1-1, with D perhaps matching TRBD1 (5 bases). V was trimmed by 5 bases and J by 6 bases, leaving 19 bases between them. Germline V lookup: CDR1 DFQATT, CDR2 SNEGSKA (reference sequence). The CDR3 runs to 14 residues. The CDR3 bases are TGCAGTGCTTTACTCCCACAGGCTAACCCTGAAGCTTTCTTT. Protein sequence: CSALLPQANPEAFF.

V and J are TRBV4-1 and TRBJ2-7; D is uncertain. Germline V CDR1 and CDR2: MGHRA, YSYEKL. The V end lost 0 bases, the J end lost 4 bases, and 7 bases lay between the germline ends. The length of the CDR3 is 13 residues. Here the CDR3 DNA reads TGCGCCAGCAGCCAAGATCTGCTTTACGAGCAGTACTTC. Translation gives CASSQDLLYEQYF.

This chain links TRBV5-1 with TRBJ1-1, with a possible D match to TRBD1 (5 bases). The CDR3 is made up of 14 amino acids. With 7 bases removed from V and 0 bases from J, the gap between germline ends came to 13 bases. In germline, CDR1 is SGHRS, CDR2 YFSETQ. CDR3 loop: CASSAGTVNTEAFF. The CDR3 region has the DNA TGCGCCAGCTCTGCCGGGACGGTGAACACTGAAGCTTTCTTT.

CDR3 region: CASSLIGHGTDTQYF. The CDR3 DNA reads as TGTGCCAGCAGCTTAATAGGGCATGGCACAGATACGCAGTATTTT. The J gene is TRBJ2-3, the V gene TRBV7-3; D unresolved. This CDR3 is built from 15 residues. Germline V gene sequence: CDR1 SGHTA, CDR2 FQGTGA. Trimming pared 1 base from V and 1 base from J, leaving 9 bases between.